Below, 16 T cell receptor beta chains from the same sample are listed, as sequenced in a study of blood T cell repertoires in COVID-19. The protocol was immunoSEQ multiplex PCR, while the TCRdb copy is restricted to in-frame clones and leaves out a portion. The profile shows over 200,000 clones, around three quarters of them singletons. The sequencing input was peripheral blood. The receptors come from a woman over 75 with acute or convalescent COVID-19.

The rearrangement joins TRBV15 to TRBJ1-2, with no clear D. Germline loops: CDR1 LNHNV, CDR2 YYDKDF (reference sequence). Trimming pared 4 bases from V and 8 bases from J, leaving 11 bases between. The CDR3 spans 12 residues. CDR3 sequence reads: CATSNRGLGYTF. CDR3 nucleotides: TGTGCCACCAGCAACCGGGGTTTGGGCTACACCTTC.

V and J are TRBV5-1 and TRBJ2-3, with TRBD1 matching over 10 bases. This CDR3 comprises 16 residues. Trimming took 4 bases from V and 2 from J; bases not matched to a gene: 7. Germline values: CDR1 SGHRS, CDR2 YFSETQ. CDR3 protein: CASSPGQGFVTDTQYF. CDR3 bases: TGCGCCAGCAGCCCGGGACAGGGGTTTGTCACAGATACGCAGTATTTT. The full variable domain, its missing parts supplied by reference TRBV5-1 and TRBJ2-3, is KAGVTQTPRYLIKTRGQQVTLSCSPISGHRSVSWYQQTPGQGLQFLFEYFSETQRNKGNFPGRFSGRQFSNSRSEMNVSTLELGDSALYLCASSPGQGFVTDTQYFGPGTRLTVL.

The chain links TRBV19 to TRBJ2-7; D is undetermined. The V gene's germline CDR1 is LNHDA and CDR2 SQIVND (reference sequence). V shed 5 bases and J shed 1 base, with 18 bases lying between them. CDR3 length: 16 residues. The CDR3 is CASSPSHTSPSYEQYF. CDR3 bases: TGTGCCAGTAGTCCATCTCACACGTCGCCGTCCTACGAGCAGTACTTC.

The chain employs TRBV5-4 and TRBJ1-2; tentative D call: TRBD1 (5 bases). Trimming left V 0 bases short and J 3 bases short, with 12 bases between. Germline V CDR1 and CDR2: SGHNT, YYREEE (reference sequence). This CDR3 has 15 amino acids. The CDR3 DNA sequence: TGTGCCAGCAGCTTGGCCGGAAGGGGCCACTATGGCTACACCTTC. Amino acid sequence: CASSLAGRGHYGYTF. Full variable domain (outside the CDR3, taken from reference TRBV5-4 and TRBJ1-2): ETGVTQSPTHLIKTRGQQVTLRCSSQSGHNTVSWYQQALGQGPQFIFQYYREEENGRGNFPPRFSGLQFPNYSSELNVNALELDDSALYLCASSLAGRGHYGYTFGSGTRLTVV.

CDR3 region: CASSLSGLVYEQYF. The DNA of the CDR3 is TGTGCCAGCAGCTTGTCCGGACTAGTCTACGAGCAGTACTTC. The J gene is TRBJ2-7, the V gene TRBV5-4; 7 bases line up with TRBD2. The CDR3 is 14 amino acids. The V segment lost 1 base and the J segment 3 bases; nucleotides outside the gene matches: 4. Germline V gene lookup returns CDR1 SGHNT and CDR2 YYREEE (reference sequence). Together with reference TRBV5-4 and TRBJ2-7, the CDR3 gives the full variable domain: ETGVTQSPTHLIKTRGQQVTLRCSSQSGHNTVSWYQQALGQGPQFIFQYYREEENGRGNFPPRFSGLQFPNYSSELNVNALELDDSALYLCASSLSGLVYEQYFGPGTRLTVT.

This clone was detected only a few times. V usage is TRBV7-9 and J usage is TRBJ1-2, with D possibly being TRBD1 (6 bases). Looked up from germline, CDR1 is SEHNR and CDR2 is FQNEAQ (reference sequence). The CDR3 extends over 14 amino acids. V lost 7 bases to trimming and J lost 7 bases, with 19 bases between them. The CDR3 nucleotides read TGTGCCAGCACGCCCCCAGGGGCGAGGGGTGGCTACACCTTC. Amino acid sequence: CASTPPGARGGYTF.

This sequence joins TRBV5-7 and TRBJ2-6; 11 bases align to TRBD1. TRBV5-7 is known as an ORF, though its function is uncertain. The CDR3 is 19 residues long. V was clipped by 0 bases and J by 0 bases; unmatched bases: 5. The CDR3 protein is CASSLARTGGVSGANVLTF. Here the CDR3 DNA reads TGTGCCAGCAGCTTGGCCCGGACAGGGGGCGTCTCTGGGGCCAACGTCCTGACTTTC.

This clone was detected only a few times. V usage is TRBV6-1 and J usage is TRBJ2-2; D uncertain. CDR1 is MNHNS, CDR2 SASEGT, per germline. The CDR3 is made up of 12 amino acids. Trimming removed 5 bases at V and 6 bases at J, with 7 bases between. The CDR3 nucleotides are TGTGCCAGCAGTTCTCCCCCCGGGGAGCTGTTTTTT. Protein sequence: CASSSPPGELFF.

The chain combines TRBV4-3 with TRBJ1-4; D may be TRBD1 (6 bases). Germline loops: CDR1 LGHNA, CDR2 YSLEER. The CDR3 is 20 amino acids. V lost 0 bases, J lost 1 base, and 21 bases lay in between. This chain's CDR3 is CASSQDRPQGGLVTNEKLFF. In DNA, the CDR3 is TGCGCCAGCAGCCAAGATCGGCCACAGGGCGGATTAGTAACTAATGAAAAACTGTTTTTT.

Only a few counts were recorded for this clone. This chain connects TRBV18 to TRBJ2-2; 12 positions match TRBD1. J lost 7 bases, V lost 1 base, and 7 bases had no gene match. This CDR3 region has 17 residues. Germline-derived CDR1 and CDR2 are KGHSH and LQKENI. This CDR3 reads CASSPRLGQGAVGELFF. For the CDR3, the DNA is TGTGCCAGCTCACCACGTCTGGGACAGGGGGCCGTCGGGGAGCTGTTTTTT.

This chain uses TRBV6-5 with TRBJ1-2; TRBD1 might be the D (6 bases). The CDR3 sequence is 14 residues long. Germline assignment: CDR1 MNHEY and CDR2 SVGAGI. Between the trimmed V and J ends, which lost 7 bases and 4 bases, there was a span of 16 bases. CDR3: CASTRAGASYGYTF. CDR3 in DNA: TGTGCCAGCACCAGGGCAGGGGCGAGCTATGGCTACACCTTC.

By its share, this clone is medium-sized (0.01 to 0.1%). The chain couples TRBV11-2 to TRBJ2-5, with D hard to call. V was trimmed by 4 bases and J by 5 bases, leaving 5 bases between them. The CDR3 runs 11 residues. Germline V gene sequence: CDR1 SGHAT, CDR2 FQNNGV. This CDR3 is CASSSYETQYF. The CDR3 nucleotides are TGTGCCAGCAGCTCCTATGAGACCCAGTACTTC.

This rearrangement joins TRBV2 to TRBJ2-4; 10 nucleotides match TRBD1. Per germline, CDR1 SNHLY and CDR2 FYNNEI. This CDR3 is 15 amino acids long. The V gene end was trimmed by 6 bases and the J gene end by 5 bases; junction bases not matched to a gene: 7. The CDR3 is CASSRDRGEQNIQYF. Here the CDR3 DNA reads TGTGCCAGCAGCAGGGACAGGGGAGAGCAAAACATTCAGTACTTC.

This chain connects TRBV27 to TRBJ2-7; 10 positions match TRBD2. The germline gives CDR1 MNHEY, CDR2 SMNVEV (reference sequence). Trimming removed 5 bases from V and 5 bases from J; junction bases left unmatched: 9. The CDR3 extends over 15 amino acids. Written as DNA, the CDR3 is TGTGCCAGCAGTCTTATAGCGGGAGGTGGGAACGAGCAGTACTTC. It codes for CASSLIAGGGNEQYF.

This sequence joins TRBV4-2 and TRBJ2-1; TRBD2 matches 12 bases. J gave up 7 bases and V 5 bases, and 12 bases lay outside the gene matches. The germline V gene has CDR1 LGHNA and CDR2 YNFKEQ. The CDR3 spans 17 residues. The CDR3, as DNA: TGTGCCAGCAGCAGTGCTGAACTAGCGGGGGGCAATAATGAGCAGTTCTTC. This translates into CASSSAELAGGNNEQFF.

This sequence joins TRBV7-2 and TRBJ2-1, with 9 bases identical to TRBD1. J gave up 6 bases and V 10 bases, and 10 bases lay outside the gene matches. The germline V gene has CDR1 SGHTA and CDR2 FQGNSA. This CDR3 has 14 amino acids. DNA for the CDR3: TGTGCCACTACGACCGGGACAGGGATCAATGAGCAGTTCTTC. This encodes CATTTGTGINEQFF.